A selection of T cell receptor beta chains follows, all from one sample in a study of blood T cell repertoires in COVID-19. Clones were read by immunoSEQ multiplex PCR, and TCRdb kept only the in-frame ones, dropping some. The sample records under 300,000 clones, 88% being singletons. The sample was PBMCs or T cells enriched from blood (not recorded which). These receptors originate from a woman aged 45-60 years who had recovered from COVID-19. CDR3s include the opening cysteine and the closing phenylalanine or tryptophan. The order of the fields is V gene, J gene, clone size, D gene, CDR3 DNA, CDR3 protein. A D gene is named only where the DNA matches it firmly. The size entry is marked missing in some rows and otherwise reads once, few, many or a size class.

V gene: TRBV6-5
J gene: TRBJ1-4
clone size: .
D gene: TRBD1
CDR3 DNA: TGTGCCAGCAAAAAAGGGGGGACAGGGTTTGAAAAACTGTTTTTT
CDR3 protein: CASKKGGTGFEKLFF

V gene: TRBV11-2
J gene: TRBJ1-5
clone size: .
D gene: .
CDR3 DNA: TGTGCCAGCAGCTTAGATGGTCGGGGTGGTCAGCCCCAGCATTTT
CDR3 protein: CASSLDGRGGQPQHF

V gene: TRBV4-1
J gene: TRBJ1-3
clone size: .
D gene: .
CDR3 DNA: TGCGCCAGCAGCCAAGACAGGACTGGAAACACCATATATTTT
CDR3 protein: CASSQDRTGNTIYF

V gene: TRBV7-2
J gene: TRBJ1-6
clone size: .
D gene: .
CDR3 DNA: TGTGCCAGCAGCTTAGCGGGTCAGGGATTTCGCTCACCCCTCCACTTT
CDR3 protein: CASSLAGQGFRSPLHF

V gene: TRBV4-3
J gene: TRBJ1-2
clone size: .
D gene: .
CDR3 DNA: TGCGCCAGCAGCCAAGGGGGAGCCTATGGCTACACCTTC
CDR3 protein: CASSQGGAYGYTF

V gene: TRBV28
J gene: TRBJ1-5
clone size: .
D gene: TRBD1
CDR3 DNA: TGTGCCAGCAGTGAGACAGGGGGTAGCAATCAGCCCCAGCATTTT
CDR3 protein: CASSETGGSNQPQHF

V gene: TRBV28
J gene: TRBJ1-5
clone size: .
D gene: TRBD1
CDR3 DNA: TGTGCCAGCAGTCCCATGGGGCAGGGGGCTCAGCCCCAGCATTTT
CDR3 protein: CASSPMGQGAQPQHF

V gene: TRBV3-1/TRBV3-2
J gene: TRBJ1-1
clone size: .
D gene: .
CDR3 DNA: TGTGCCAGCAGCCTAAGCAGGGGAACTGAAGCTTTCTTT
CDR3 protein: CASSLSRGTEAFF

V gene: TRBV28
J gene: TRBJ1-2
clone size: .
D gene: TRBD1
CDR3 DNA: TGTGCCAGCAGCCTAAGTACAGGGGAGCGCTACACCTTC
CDR3 protein: CASSLSTGERYTF

V gene: TRBV5-1
J gene: TRBJ1-5
clone size: few
D gene: .
CDR3 DNA: TGCGCCAGCAGCTCCGGGACTGCAATCAATCAGCCCCAGCATTTT
CDR3 protein: CASSSGTAINQPQHF

V gene: TRBV7-3
J gene: TRBJ1-1
clone size: .
D gene: .
CDR3 DNA: TGTGCCAGCAGGACGGACAGAATGACTGAAGCTTTCTTT
CDR3 protein: CASRTDRMTEAFF

V gene: TRBV5-1
J gene: TRBJ2-3
clone size: .
D gene: .
CDR3 DNA: TGCGCCAGCAGCCCTAGACCGGCGGGGAAAAGCACAGATACGCAGTATTTT
CDR3 protein: CASSPRPAGKSTDTQYF

V gene: TRBV12-3/TRBV12-4
J gene: TRBJ1-2
clone size: few
D gene: .
CDR3 DNA: TGTGCCAGCAGTTCCTGGACAGTGAGCTACACCTTC
CDR3 protein: CASSSWTVSYTF

V gene: TRBV5-6
J gene: TRBJ2-2
clone size: once
D gene: TRBD2
CDR3 DNA: TGTGCCAGCAGTTACTGGACTAGCGGGAGTGACACCGGGGAGCTGTTTTTT
CDR3 protein: CASSYWTSGSDTGELFF

V gene: TRBV28
J gene: TRBJ2-5
clone size: .
D gene: .
CDR3 DNA: TGTGCCACCGGACAGAGACCCCAAGAGACCCAGTACTTC
CDR3 protein: CATGQRPQETQYF

V gene: TRBV28
J gene: TRBJ2-1
clone size: .
D gene: TRBD1
CDR3 DNA: TGTGCCAGCAGGACAGGGGGACTTAGATCCTACAATGAGCAGTTCTTC
CDR3 protein: CASRTGGLRSYNEQFF

V gene: TRBV9
J gene: TRBJ1-3
clone size: .
D gene: .
CDR3 DNA: TGTGCCAGCAGCGTGGGTGGCCAGGGCGTCTTTGGAAACACCATATATTTT
CDR3 protein: CASSVGGQGVFGNTIYF

V gene: TRBV30
J gene: TRBJ1-1
clone size: .
D gene: TRBD1
CDR3 DNA: TGTGCCTGGAGCCCCGGACAGGGGAACACTGAAGCTTTCTTT
CDR3 protein: CAWSPGQGNTEAFF

V gene: TRBV9
J gene: TRBJ2-7
clone size: once
D gene: TRBD1
CDR3 DNA: TGTGCCAGCAGCGTTGGGGCTGGGACAGGGGTCCACGAGCAGTACTTC
CDR3 protein: CASSVGAGTGVHEQYF

V gene: TRBV4-3
J gene: TRBJ2-3
clone size: .
D gene: TRBD2
CDR3 DNA: TGCGCCAGCAGCCAAGGTTCTAGCGGGAGTAATACGCAGTATTTT
CDR3 protein: CASSQGSSGSNTQYF

V gene: TRBV25-1
J gene: TRBJ2-2
clone size: .
D gene: .
CDR3 DNA: TGTGCCAGCACCCGCGGCGGGACCGGGGAGCTGTTTTTT
CDR3 protein: CASTRGGTGELFF

V gene: TRBV15
J gene: TRBJ2-3
clone size: .
D gene: TRBD2
CDR3 DNA: TGTGCCACCAGCAAAACTAGCGGGCAGGTCACAGATACGCAGTATTTT
CDR3 protein: CATSKTSGQVTDTQYF

V gene: TRBV18
J gene: TRBJ2-7
clone size: .
D gene: TRBD2
CDR3 DNA: TGTGCCAGCTCAGCCCGGGGAGGGATAACCTACGAGCAGTACTTC
CDR3 protein: CASSARGGITYEQYF

V gene: TRBV9
J gene: TRBJ2-2
clone size: few
D gene: TRBD2
CDR3 DNA: TGTGCCAGCAGCGTAGGGCTAGCGGGAGGGAGCACCGGGGAGCTGTTTTTT
CDR3 protein: CASSVGLAGGSTGELFF

V gene: TRBV11-3
J gene: TRBJ1-2
clone size: .
D gene: TRBD1
CDR3 DNA: TGTGCCAGCAGCTCCCGGGACAGGGTTGGCTACACCTTC
CDR3 protein: CASSSRDRVGYTF

V gene: TRBV7-2
J gene: TRBJ2-3
clone size: .
D gene: .
CDR3 DNA: TGTGCCAGCAGCTTACTGCAGGGTGTTACAGATACGCAGTATTTT
CDR3 protein: CASSLLQGVTDTQYF

V gene: TRBV5-6
J gene: TRBJ1-1
clone size: once
D gene: .
CDR3 DNA: TGTGCCAGCAGCCCCAGATTAATGAACACTGAAGCTTTCTTT
CDR3 protein: CASSPRLMNTEAFF

V gene: TRBV6-5
J gene: TRBJ2-2
clone size: few
D gene: .
CDR3 DNA: TGTGCCAGCAGCGGACAGCTATCGAACACCGGGGAGCTGTTTTTT
CDR3 protein: CASSGQLSNTGELFF

V gene: TRBV4-1
J gene: TRBJ2-7
clone size: .
D gene: .
CDR3 DNA: TGCGCCAGCAGCCTAAATGGACAGTCTGGGCAGTACTTC
CDR3 protein: CASSLNGQSGQYF